This T cell receptor (beta chain) was sequenced during a study of OX40 agonist ivuxolimab in advanced cancers. Study-wide background: Every patient in dose escalation had hepatocellular carcinoma, melanoma, renal cell or head and neck cancer. Prior anti-PD-1, anti-PD-L1 or anti-CTLA-4 therapy did not bar entry, and about 40% had some.

Data came from immunoSEQ multiplex PCR; TCRdb stores just in-frame clones and leaves some out. The sample has under 90,000 clones, approximately 85% seen once. The germline CDR1 and CDR2 sequences are SGHRS and YFSETQ. The CDR3 length is 15 residues. Germline trimming cut 4 bases from V and 0 bases from J; bases unmatched to any gene: 6. As to this clone: Antigen: not known.

Study-level points and caveats: At 0.1 to 3.0 mg/kg and by week 6, CD4+ and CD8+ T cells in the blood had expanded clonally.

This specimen was CD4+ or CD8+ T cells sorted from blood, taken in a trial of the OX40 agonist ivuxolimab. The source of this sequence is an adult with an advanced solid tumor such as melanoma, head and neck, liver or kidney cancer. V and J are TRBV5-1 and TRBJ2-7, with 8 bases identical to TRBD2. The CDR3 is CASSLTSGLSYEQYF. The CDR3 DNA reads TGCGCCAGCAGCCTCACTAGCGGCCTCTCCTACGAGCAGTACTTC.